This TCR beta chain stems from a study of blood T cell repertoires in COVID-19 (dated by TCRdb to between 2020 and 2021). About the investigation overall: Samples covering the acute and convalescent phases of COVID-19 were provided by collaborators in the United States, Italy and Spain. The prospective study material was composed of cDNA or gDNA derived from T cells, B-cell-depleted T cells, or PBMCs. Deeply sampled blood TCRbeta repertoires from subjects exposed to, actively infected with, or recovered from COVID-19 were included in the dataset. A freely available public database, intended as a resource for researchers studying the immune response to SARS-CoV-2, is where the repertoires were released. Samples were obtained from the ongoing ImmuneRACE study (first 160 participants) and from 1,254 subjects provided by 6 global collaborators. Nearly every sample came with metadata listing a de-identified subject ID, COVID-19 status, age in years and sex. Where available, HLA class I and class II types were obtained from metadata supplied by the sample provider rather than from assay-based typing.

The collaborating institutions used their own protocols to collect whole blood in K2EDTA tubes. For TCRbeta analysis, collaborator samples were shipped as frozen whole blood, as isolated PBMCs, or as DNA extracted from either sample type. As concerns this clone: The antigen this receptor binds is unknown. No base quality information exists; no much larger clone differs at one position.

Reading from cysteine to valine, the CDR3 counts 14 amino acids. The kept DNA is CDR3 alone, 42 bases in frame from the first base. Relative to germline, V is 0 bases shorter and J is 2 bases shorter, with 8 bases between their ends. The germline V gene sets CDR1 to KGHSH and CDR2 to LQKENI. The paper's findings and limits, for the study overall: Clinical and demographic metadata were provided uncurated, with the amount varying by source and participant.

TCRbeta CDR3 regions were amplified from genomic DNA by means of the immunoSEQ Assay, a bias-controlled multiplex PCR. Regarding the original processing steps: The number of nucleated cells in each sample was estimated from the amplification of reference gene primers within the assay. To quantify the absolute abundance of each unique TCRbeta CDR3 rearrangement, sequence reads were collapsed and filtered. For each sample, productive Simpson clonality was calculated as the square root of Simpson's diversity index over productive rearrangements. Imported from immuneACCESS, the table was reduced by TCRdb to in-frame sequences with V and J called. These copies leave out some clones; in studies compared against another copy, an unresolved V gene accounts for under half, and the cause of the remainder is not known. That table gives V, J and clone size, and the DNA gave D and trimming. The sample records approximately 260,000 clones, around 90% of which are singletons. 3.5% to 4.5% of the sample is taken by the ten largest.

This clonotype was obtained from a woman between 40 and 55 years old with acute or convalescent COVID-19. The sample comprised peripheral blood. The rearrangement joined TRBV18 to TRBJ2-7; TRBD1 is a weak D gene call, 6 bases matching. In nucleotides, the sequence is TGTGCCAGCTCACCACCCCAGGGGCCCTACGAGCAGTACGTC. The translation is CASSPPQGPYEQYV.